This T cell receptor beta chain was identified during a study of T cells in lung cancer brain metastases (dated by TCRdb to 2017 to 2018). For the wider study: Of the roughly 21 patients, 15 to 17 had a history of tobacco use, with a median of around 40 pack-years. Patients had a median age at first diagnosis of roughly 50 years, with roughly nine males and roughly 11 females. The cohort comprised around 20 patients contributing 40 or so specimens, one primary lung lesion and one brain metastasis each. Of the roughly 21 patients, around 17 received no interval therapy between resection of the primary and resection of the metastasis. The study compared TCR beta CDR3 repertoires between fully resected primary non-small cell lung cancers and paired brain metastases. An average DNA integrity number of roughly 4 was found in both primary and metastatic specimens, and no significant difference was detected between sites. The primary and brain metastasis specimens were acquired a median of around 320 days apart. The paper as a whole reports these results and caveats: Significantly fewer unique productive clones were found in brain metastases than in paired primaries (median approximately 1,600 versus 4,100). A significantly larger repertoire fraction was made up by the ten most abundant clones in brain metastases than in primaries, which was suggestive of clonal expansion. Most clones were found to be lesion-specific, and limited overlap was observed between paired lesions (mean Morisita index roughly 0.25). The study could not control for the effects of preoperative corticosteroids on T cell infiltration in brain metastases. Retrieval of the complete infiltrating T cell repertoire may have been prevented by DNA fragmentation in FFPE samples.

CDR1 and CDR2, looked up from the germline V gene (reference sequence), are DFQATT and SNEGSKA. There are 11 amino acids in the CDR3, from cysteine to phenylalanine inclusive. The read is trimmed to its CDR3 DNA, 33 bases read in frame from base 1. V loses 6 bases at its end and J loses 7 bases; junction bases beyond the gene matches: 1. Patients underwent resection for synchronous oligometastatic disease or delayed recurrence of a solitary brain metastasis. To avoid including cancers other than NSCLC, any patient with a history of multiple malignancies was excluded. Tumor areas were macrodissected from about 5 deparaffinized 7.5 to 10 um unstained sections under guidance from marked H&E slides. Every specimen was formalin-fixed and paraffin-embedded (FFPE). Genomic DNA was extracted using the AllPrep DNA/RNA FFPE Kit. Each sample received about 2.24 to 5.5 ug of genomic DNA as input, and the DNA input was kept equal within each pair of samples. TCR beta libraries were built with the immunoSEQ hsTCRbeta Kit using multiplexed V and J gene primers in two PCR steps. The pooled libraries, together with positive and negative controls, were sequenced on an Illumina MiSeq running a 100-cycle paired-end protocol. In the original analysis: The immunoSEQ vendor processed the raw data into normalized, annotated TCR beta repertoire reports. Richness was defined as the number of unique clones by nucleotide sequence, and the iChao1 and Efron-Thisted estimators were used to extrapolate total richness. Paired lesions were characterized and compared using Pielou's evenness, Simpson's index, top-ten clone proportional abundance, and the Morisita overlap index. In TCRdb, the immuneACCESS table is reduced to in-frame sequences with V and J assigned. These tables do not hold every clone; where another copy was compared, an unresolved V gene accounts for under half, and the others remain unexplained. V and J calls and clone size are given by that table; D and trimming were obtained from the DNA. For this sample the table gives roughly 4,800 clones, of which approximately 85% were detected only once. The ten top clones hold about 2.4% of the sample.

There are a few counts of this clone. Its antigen remains unidentified. No base quality information exists; no much larger clone differs at one position. This sequence uses TRBV20-1 and TRBJ2-4; TRBD2 aligns with 9 central bases. The sample taken for sequencing was tumor tissue from the primary lung tumor. The cell subset or site tag for this specimen amounts to: primary lung cancer lesion. The sequence derives from a man aged 50 to 59 with non-small cell lung cancer. The base sequence is TGCAGTGCCAGCGGGGGGAACATTCAGTACTTC. This sequence encodes CSASGGNIQYF.